One and the same sample provided the 9 T cell receptor beta chains below, sequenced in a study of Graves' ophthalmopathy and Graves' hyperthyroidism. RNA transcripts were the source from which TCR beta CDR3 regions were amplified. Second-round multiplex PCR came after a first-round RT-PCR that employed HTBI primers. Each CDR3 protein gets one entry after TCRdb re-called the multiplex PCR reads with MiXCR. The sample consists of almost 750,000 distinct CDR3 sequences, 35% to 50% of them appearing once. Sequencing was done on a sample of peripheral blood. These receptors were obtained from an adult man with Graves' ophthalmopathy.

This chain links TRBV25-1 with TRBJ1-1; D uncertain. The CDR3 is made up of 15 amino acids. Deletions cut 3 bases from V and 1 base from J, with 12 bases between. Germline CDR1 is MGHDK and CDR2 is SYGVNS. This CDR3 reads CASSEVEGWNTEAFF. CDR3 in DNA: TGTGCCAGCAGTGAGGTTGAGGGTTGGAACACTGAAGCTTTCTTT. Based on the CDR3 plus reference TRBV25-1 and TRBJ1-1, the full variable domain is EADIYQTPRYLVIGTGKKITLECSQTMGHDKMYWYQQDPGMELHLIHYSYGVNSTEKGDLSSESTVSRIRTEHFPLTLESARPSHTSQYLCASSEVEGWNTEAFFGQGTRLTVV.

The rearrangement uses TRBV7-3 and TRBJ2-5; D is unclear. CDR3 size: 19 residues. The ends were cut back, 5 bases at V and 5 bases at J, with 30 bases in the middle. Looked up from germline, CDR1 is SGHTA and CDR2 is FQGTGA. The CDR3 nucleotides read TGTGCCAGCAGCCCTTCTAGGGAAGGCTGGCAGTATTTTCAGGAGACCCAGTACTTC. Amino acid sequence: CASSPSREGWQYFQETQYF.

V gene TRBV25-1 combines with J gene TRBJ2-7; D possibly corresponds to TRBD2 (5 bases). Germline V gene lookup returns CDR1 MGHDK and CDR2 SYGVNS. The CDR3 is 14 amino acids. V lost 3 bases to trimming and J lost 5 bases, with 14 bases between them. Here the CDR3 reads CASSDSAGEHEQYF. In nucleotides, the CDR3 is TGTGCCAGCAGTGATAGTGCCGGGGAGCACGAGCAGTACTTC.

This clonotype was seen repeatedly, ten times or more. The chain carries TRBV5-1 and TRBJ2-5; D is ambiguous. The V and J ends lost 0 bases and 5 bases respectively, with 14 bases between them. This CDR3 is built from 15 residues. Germline V gene data show CDR1 as SGHRS and CDR2 as YFSETQ. This chain's CDR3 is CASSLDSTLGETQYF. The CDR3 DNA reads TGCGCCAGCAGCTTGGACTCCACCCTGGGGGAGACCCAGTACTTC.

The chain carries TRBV7-9 and TRBJ1-2; 8 bases are shared with TRBD1. The CDR3 runs 15 residues. CDR1 is SEHNR, CDR2 FQNEAQ, per germline (reference sequence). The V segment lost 6 bases and the J segment 0 bases; nucleotides outside the gene matches: 6. The CDR3 loop is CASSRQGKTNYGYTF. The DNA of the CDR3 is TGTGCCAGCAGTCGACAGGGGAAGACTAACTATGGCTACACCTTC.

This clonotype appeared many times. This chain connects TRBV15 to TRBJ1-5; no clear D gene. The germline gives CDR1 LNHNV, CDR2 YYDKDF (reference sequence). There are 13 residues in the CDR3. Trimming removed 1 base from V and 6 bases from J, with 7 bases in between. The CDR3 here is CATSRVRLQPQHF. CDR3 nucleotide sequence: TGTGCCACCAGCAGAGTTCGTCTTCAGCCCCAGCATTTT.

In this sample, this clonotype turned up a few times. The rearrangement links TRBV5-1 to TRBJ1-5; maybe TRBD1 (5 bases). In germline, CDR1 is SGHRS, CDR2 YFSETQ. The CDR3 length is 17 residues. V lost 1 base, J lost 2 bases, and 16 bases lay in between. The CDR3 DNA reads as TGCGCCAGCAGCTTGCGGCCGGGGGGAGGAGGCAATCAGCCCCAGCATTTT. Residues: CASSLRPGGGGNQPQHF.

This clonotype came up a few times. CDR3 coding DNA: TGCAGCGCCGAACCGCCGGGACAGGGGGTTACCGGGGAGCTGTTTTTT. It translates to CSAEPPGQGVTGELFF. The chain combines TRBV29-1 with TRBJ2-2; 11 bases map to TRBD1. This CDR3 comprises 16 residues. Germline V CDR1 and CDR2: SQVTM, ANQGSEA. V lost 7 bases and J lost 5; bases outside the gene matches: 12.

This clonotype was seen only a few times. The V call is TRBV5-1, the J call TRBJ1-1; a weak D match, TRBD1 (5 bases). V was clipped by 3 bases and J by 0 bases, with 15 bases between them. There are 16 residues in the CDR3. CDR1 and CDR2 from the germline V gene are SGHRS and YFSETQ. The CDR3, as DNA: TGCGCCAGCAGCTGGCCAACCGGGACTATGAACACTGAAGCTTTCTTT. It codes for CASSWPTGTMNTEAFF.